The TCR beta chain described here comes from a study of technical replicates of blood from a handful of donors. TCRdb's copy holds only in-frame clones and misses some; the assay was immunoSEQ multiplex PCR. Here the sample spans some 71,000 clones, around 97% being singletons. The CDR3 is made up of 13 amino acids. Germline V gene data show CDR1 as SGHDN and CDR2 as FVKESK. V dropped 2 bases and J dropped 1 base, with 5 bases sitting between them. The TCR was taken from a human donor in good health. The chain recombines TRBV14 with TRBJ1-2, with D unclear. Specimen: T cells isolated from PBMCs. CDR3 amino acids: CASSQTSNYGYTF. The DNA of the CDR3 is TGTGCCAGCAGCCAAACCAGTAACTATGGCTACACCTTC. Filled out from reference TRBV14 and TRBJ1-2, the complete variable domain reads EAGVTQFPSHSVIEKGQTVTLRCDPISGHDNLYWYRRVMGKEIKFLLHFVKESKQDESGMPNNRFLAERTGGTYSTLKVQPAELEDSGVYFCASSQTSNYGYTFGSGTRLTVV.